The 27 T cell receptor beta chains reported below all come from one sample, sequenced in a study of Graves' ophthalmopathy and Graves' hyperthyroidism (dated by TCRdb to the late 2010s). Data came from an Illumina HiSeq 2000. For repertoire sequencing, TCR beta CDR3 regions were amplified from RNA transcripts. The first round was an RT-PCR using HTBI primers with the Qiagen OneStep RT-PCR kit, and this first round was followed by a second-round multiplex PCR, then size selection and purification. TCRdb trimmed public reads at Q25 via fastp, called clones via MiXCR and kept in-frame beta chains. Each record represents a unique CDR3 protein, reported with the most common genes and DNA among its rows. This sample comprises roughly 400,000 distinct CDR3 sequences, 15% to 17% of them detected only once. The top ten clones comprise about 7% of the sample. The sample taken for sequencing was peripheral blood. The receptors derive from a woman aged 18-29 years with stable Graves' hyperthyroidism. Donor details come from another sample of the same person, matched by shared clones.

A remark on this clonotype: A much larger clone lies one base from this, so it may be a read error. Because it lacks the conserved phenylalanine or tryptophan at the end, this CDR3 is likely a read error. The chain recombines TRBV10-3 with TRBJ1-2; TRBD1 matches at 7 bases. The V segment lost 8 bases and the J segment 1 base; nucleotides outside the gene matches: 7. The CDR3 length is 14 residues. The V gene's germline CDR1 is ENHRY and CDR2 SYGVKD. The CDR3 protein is CAIGGQEINYGYTV. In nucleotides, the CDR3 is TGTGCCATCGGAGGACAGGAGATTAACTATGGCTACACCGTC.

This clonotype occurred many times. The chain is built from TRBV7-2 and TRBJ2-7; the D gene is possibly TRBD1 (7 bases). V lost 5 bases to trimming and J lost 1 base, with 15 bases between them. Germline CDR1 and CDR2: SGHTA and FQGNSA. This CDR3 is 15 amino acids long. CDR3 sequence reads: CASSPGPGGSYEQYF. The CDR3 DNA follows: TGTGCCAGCAGCCCAGGGCCAGGGGGGTCCTACGAGCAGTACTTC.

Written as DNA, the CDR3 is TGTGCCACCCGCCGGGACAGGGGAATGAACACTGAAGCTTTCTTT. This sequence encodes CATRRDRGMNTEAFF. The chain is built from TRBV10-3 and TRBJ1-1; 10 bases are a match to TRBD1. Germline trimming cut 10 bases from V and 0 bases from J; bases unmatched to any gene: 8. The V gene's germline CDR1 is ENHRY and CDR2 SYGVKD. The CDR3 totals 15 residues.

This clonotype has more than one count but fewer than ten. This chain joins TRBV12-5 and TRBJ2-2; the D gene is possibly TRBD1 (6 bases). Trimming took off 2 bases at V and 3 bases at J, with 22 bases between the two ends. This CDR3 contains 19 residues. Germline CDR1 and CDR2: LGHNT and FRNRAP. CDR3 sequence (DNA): TGTGCTAGTGGTTTGTCCCCGCTCCTAGGGGGTCGGGACACCGGGGAGCTGTTTTTT. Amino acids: CASGLSPLLGGRDTGELFF.

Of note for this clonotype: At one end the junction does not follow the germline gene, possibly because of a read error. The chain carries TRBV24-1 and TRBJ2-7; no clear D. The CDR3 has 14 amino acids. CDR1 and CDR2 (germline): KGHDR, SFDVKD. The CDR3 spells CATSDSKFPYELYF. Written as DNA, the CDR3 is TGTGCCACCAGTGATTCAAAGTTTCCCTACGAGCTGTACTTC.

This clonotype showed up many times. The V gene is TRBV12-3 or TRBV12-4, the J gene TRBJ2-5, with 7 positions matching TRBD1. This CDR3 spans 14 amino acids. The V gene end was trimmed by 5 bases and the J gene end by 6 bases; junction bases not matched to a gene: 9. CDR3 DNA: TGTGCCAGCAGTCGGGTGACAGGGAGACAGACCCAGTACTTC. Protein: CASSRVTGRQTQYF.

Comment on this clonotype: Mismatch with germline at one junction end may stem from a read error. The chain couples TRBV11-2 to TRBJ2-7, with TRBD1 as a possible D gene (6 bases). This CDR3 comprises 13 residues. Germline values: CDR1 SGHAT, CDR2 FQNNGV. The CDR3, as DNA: TGTGCCAGCACCAACAGGGCACGCTACGAGCAGTGCTTC. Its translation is CASTNRARYEQCF. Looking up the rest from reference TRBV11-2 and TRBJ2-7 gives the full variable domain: EAGVAQSPRYKIIEKRQSVAFWCNPISGHATLYWYQQILGQGPKLLIQFQNNGVVDDSQLPKDRFSAERLKGVDSTLKIQPAKLEDSAVYLCASTNRARYEQCFGPGTRLTVT.

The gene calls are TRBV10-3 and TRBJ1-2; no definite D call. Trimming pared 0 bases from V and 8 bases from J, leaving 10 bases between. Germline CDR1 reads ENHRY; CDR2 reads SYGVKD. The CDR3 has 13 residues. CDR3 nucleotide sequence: TGTGCCATCAGTGAGTCCGAGAGGGTGGGCTACACCTTC. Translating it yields CAISESERVGYTF.

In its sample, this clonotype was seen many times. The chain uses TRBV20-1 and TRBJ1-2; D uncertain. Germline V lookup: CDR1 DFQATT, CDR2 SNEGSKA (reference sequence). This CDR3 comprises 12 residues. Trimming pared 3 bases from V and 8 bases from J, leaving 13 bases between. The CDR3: CSASRTVEGYTF. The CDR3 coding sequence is TGCAGTGCTAGTCGGACTGTGGAAGGCTACACCTTC.

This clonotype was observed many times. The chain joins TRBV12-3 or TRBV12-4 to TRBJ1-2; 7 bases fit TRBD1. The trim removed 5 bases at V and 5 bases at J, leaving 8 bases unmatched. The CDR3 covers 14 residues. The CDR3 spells CASSPPGQYYGYTF. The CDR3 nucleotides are TGTGCCAGCAGTCCTCCGGGACAGTATTATGGCTACACCTTC.

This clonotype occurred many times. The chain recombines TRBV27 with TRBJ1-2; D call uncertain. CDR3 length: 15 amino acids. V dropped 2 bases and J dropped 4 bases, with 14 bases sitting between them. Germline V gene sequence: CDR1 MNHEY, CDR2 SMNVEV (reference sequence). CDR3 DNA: TGTGCCAGCAGTTTAGGAGCAGGTTTTTCCTATGGCTACACCTTC. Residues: CASSLGAGFSYGYTF.

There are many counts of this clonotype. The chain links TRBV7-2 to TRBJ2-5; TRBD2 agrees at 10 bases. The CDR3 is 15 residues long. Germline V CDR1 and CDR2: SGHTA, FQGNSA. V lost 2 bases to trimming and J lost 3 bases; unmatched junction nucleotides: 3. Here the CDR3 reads CASSLMLAGEETQYF. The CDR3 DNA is TGTGCCAGCAGCTTAATGCTAGCGGGGGAAGAGACCCAGTACTTC.

The CDR3 spells CAISPGTATGELFF. CDR3 DNA: TGTGCCATCAGCCCCGGGACGGCCACCGGGGAGCTGTTTTTT. The J gene is TRBJ2-2, the V gene TRBV10-3, with D perhaps assigned TRBD1 or TRBD2 (5 bases each). The germline CDR1 and CDR2 sequences are ENHRY and SYGVKD. Trimming cost V 6 bases and J 4 bases, with 12 bases left between them. CDR3 length: 14 amino acids.

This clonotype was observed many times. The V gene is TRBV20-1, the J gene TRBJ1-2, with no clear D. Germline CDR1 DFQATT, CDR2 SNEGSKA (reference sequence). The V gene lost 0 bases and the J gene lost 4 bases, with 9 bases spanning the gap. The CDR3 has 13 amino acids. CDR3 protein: CSAREPLFYGYTF. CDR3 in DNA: TGCAGTGCTAGAGAACCCCTCTTCTATGGCTACACCTTC.

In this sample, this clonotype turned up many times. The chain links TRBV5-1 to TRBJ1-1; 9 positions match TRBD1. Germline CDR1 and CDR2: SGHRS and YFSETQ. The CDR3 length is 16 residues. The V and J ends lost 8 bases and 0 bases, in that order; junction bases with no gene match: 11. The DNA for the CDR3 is TGCGCCAGTCAGTGGGGGACAGGGAACATGAACACTGAAGCTTTCTTT. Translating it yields CASQWGTGNMNTEAFF.

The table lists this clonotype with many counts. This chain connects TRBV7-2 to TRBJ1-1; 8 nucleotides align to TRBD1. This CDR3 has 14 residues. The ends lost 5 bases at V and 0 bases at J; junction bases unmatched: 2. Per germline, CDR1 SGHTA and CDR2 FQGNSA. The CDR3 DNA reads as TGTGCCAGCAGCCGGGACAGGATGAACACTGAAGCTTTCTTT. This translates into CASSRDRMNTEAFF.

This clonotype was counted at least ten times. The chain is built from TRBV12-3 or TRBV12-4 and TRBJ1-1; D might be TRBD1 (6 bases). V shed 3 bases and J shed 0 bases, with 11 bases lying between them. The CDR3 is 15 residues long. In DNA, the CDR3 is TGTGCCAGCAGTTTCGGATACAGGGTGAACACTGAAGCTTTCTTT. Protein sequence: CASSFGYRVNTEAFF.

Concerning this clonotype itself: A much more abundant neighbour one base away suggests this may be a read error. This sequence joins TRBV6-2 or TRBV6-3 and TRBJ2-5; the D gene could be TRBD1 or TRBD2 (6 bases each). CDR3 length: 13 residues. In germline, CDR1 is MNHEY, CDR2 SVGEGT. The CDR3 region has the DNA TGTGCCAGCATGGGGGGCCTTTGGGAGACCAAGTACTTC. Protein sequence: CASMGGLWETKYF.

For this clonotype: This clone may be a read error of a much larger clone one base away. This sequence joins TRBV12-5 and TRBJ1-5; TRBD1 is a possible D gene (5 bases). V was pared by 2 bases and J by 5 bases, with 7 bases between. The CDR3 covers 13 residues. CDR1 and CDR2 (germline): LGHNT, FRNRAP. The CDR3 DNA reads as TGTGCTAGTGGTTTGAAGGGGCATCAGCCCCAGCATTTT. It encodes CASGLKGHQPQHF.

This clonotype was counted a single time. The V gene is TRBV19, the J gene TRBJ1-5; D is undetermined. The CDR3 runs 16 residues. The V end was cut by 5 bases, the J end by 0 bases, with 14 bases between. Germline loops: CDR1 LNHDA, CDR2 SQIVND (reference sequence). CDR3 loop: CASSFTSAYSNQPQHF. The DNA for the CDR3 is TGTGCCAGTAGTTTTACCTCGGCATATAGCAATCAGCCCCAGCATTTT.

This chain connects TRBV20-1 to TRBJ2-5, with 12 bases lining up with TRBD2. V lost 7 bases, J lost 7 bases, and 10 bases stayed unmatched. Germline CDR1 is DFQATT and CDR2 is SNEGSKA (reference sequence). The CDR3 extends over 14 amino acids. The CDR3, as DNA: TGCAGTGTTCCGACTAGCGGGGGCAGAGGGACCCAGTACTTC. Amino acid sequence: CSVPTSGGRGTQYF.

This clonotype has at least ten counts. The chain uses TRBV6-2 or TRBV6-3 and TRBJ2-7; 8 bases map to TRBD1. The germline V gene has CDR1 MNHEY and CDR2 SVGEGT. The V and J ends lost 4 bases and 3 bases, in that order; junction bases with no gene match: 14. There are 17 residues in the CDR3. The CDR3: CASSSYPTGEKGYEQYF. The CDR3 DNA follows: TGTGCCAGCAGTTCCTACCCGACAGGGGAAAAGGGCTACGAGCAGTACTTC.

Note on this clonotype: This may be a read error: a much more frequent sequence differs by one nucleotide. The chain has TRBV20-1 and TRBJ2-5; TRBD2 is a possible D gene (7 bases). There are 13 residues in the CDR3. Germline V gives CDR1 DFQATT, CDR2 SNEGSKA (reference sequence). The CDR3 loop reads CSASGGRQGTQYF. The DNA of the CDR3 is TGCAGTGCTAGCGGGGGGCGCCAAGGGACCCAGTACTTC.

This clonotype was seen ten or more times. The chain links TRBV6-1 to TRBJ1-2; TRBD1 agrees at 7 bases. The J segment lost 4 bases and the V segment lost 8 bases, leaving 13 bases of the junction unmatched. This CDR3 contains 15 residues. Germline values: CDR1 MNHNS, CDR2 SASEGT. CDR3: CASPGTDGALYGYTF. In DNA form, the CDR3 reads TGTGCCAGCCCCGGGACAGATGGGGCCCTCTATGGCTACACCTTC.

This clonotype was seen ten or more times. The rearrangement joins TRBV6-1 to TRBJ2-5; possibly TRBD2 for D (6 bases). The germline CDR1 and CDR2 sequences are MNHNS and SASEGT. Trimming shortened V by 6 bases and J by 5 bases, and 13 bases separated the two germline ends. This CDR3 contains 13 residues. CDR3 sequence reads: CASRDLAWETQYF. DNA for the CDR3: TGTGCCAGCAGGGACCTAGCGTGGGAGACCCAGTACTTC.

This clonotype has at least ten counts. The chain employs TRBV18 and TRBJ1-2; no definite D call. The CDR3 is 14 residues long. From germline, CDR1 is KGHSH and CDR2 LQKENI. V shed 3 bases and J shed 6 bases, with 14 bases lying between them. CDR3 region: CASSPGRRQDGYTF. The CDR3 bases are TGTGCCAGCTCACCCGGACGGAGGCAGGATGGCTACACCTTC.

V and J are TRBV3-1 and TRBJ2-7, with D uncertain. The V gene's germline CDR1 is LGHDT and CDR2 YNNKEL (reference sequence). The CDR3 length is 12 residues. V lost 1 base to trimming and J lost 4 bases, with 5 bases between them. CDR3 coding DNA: TGTGCCAGCAGCCAAGCGACGTACGAGCAGTACTTC. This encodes CASSQATYEQYF.